One and the same sample provided the 7 T cell receptor beta chains below, sequenced in a study of blood T cell repertoires in COVID-19. Measured with immunoSEQ multiplex PCR; TCRdb has only the in-frame clones, and not every one. The table includes about 210,000 clones, under 95% detected once. Source material: peripheral blood. These receptors came from a man younger than 45 with acute or convalescent COVID-19.

This chain links TRBV3-1 (or the pseudogene TRBV3-2) with TRBJ1-5, with 10 bases lining up with TRBD1. This CDR3 region has 16 residues. J lost 5 bases, V lost 4 bases, and 8 bases had no gene match. Germline V gives CDR1 LGHDT, CDR2 YNNKEL (reference sequence). Here the CDR3 DNA reads TGTGCCAGCAGCCCCCGGGACAGGGGCCCGGATCAGCCCCAGCATTTT. Translating gives CASSPRDRGPDQPQHF.

The rearrangement links TRBV5-1 to TRBJ1-1; D gene uncertain. Trimming took off 1 base at V and 0 bases at J, with 7 bases between the two ends. In germline, CDR1 is SGHRS, CDR2 YFSETQ. The CDR3 is 14 residues long. CDR3 region: CASSLFQMNTEAFF. CDR3 in DNA: TGCGCCAGCAGCTTGTTCCAGATGAACACTGAAGCTTTCTTT.

V is TRBV29-1 and J is TRBJ1-1; 9 nucleotides agree with TRBD1. Germline trimming cut 7 bases from V and 3 bases from J; bases unmatched to any gene: 9. Germline CDR1 reads SQVTM; CDR2 reads ANQGSEA. The CDR3 is made up of 14 amino acids. For the CDR3, the DNA is TGCAGCGCGGGACAGGGAGTTATTGACACTGAAGCTTTCTTT. Protein sequence: CSAGQGVIDTEAFF.

The V and J genes are TRBV19 and TRBJ1-2; weak D call: TRBD1 (5 bases). Trimming cost V 3 bases and J 6 bases, with 11 bases left between them. The length of the CDR3 is 13 residues. Germline V gene sequence: CDR1 LNHDA, CDR2 SQIVND (reference sequence). The CDR3 protein is CASSMGQGDGYTF. In DNA form, the CDR3 reads TGTGCCAGTAGTATGGGGCAGGGTGATGGCTACACCTTC.

The chain links TRBV18 to TRBJ2-1, with 9 bases fitting TRBD2. Looked up from germline, CDR1 is KGHSH and CDR2 is LQKENI. V gave up 1 base and J gave up 7 bases; unmatched junction bases: 11. The CDR3 extends over 17 amino acids. CDR3 DNA: TGTGCCAGCTCACCACAACTAGCGGGTGGGTCTGGGAATGAGCAGTTCTTC. It codes for CASSPQLAGGSGNEQFF. Together with reference TRBV18 and TRBJ2-1, the CDR3 gives the full variable domain: NAGVMQNPRHLVRRRGQEARLRCSPMKGHSHVYWYRQLPEEGLKFMVYLQKENIIDESGMPKERFSAEFPKEGPSILRIQQVVRGDSAAYFCASSPQLAGGSGNEQFFGPGTRLTVL.

The chain employs TRBV28 and TRBJ1-5, with TRBD1 matching 9 bases. V lost 3 bases and J lost 7; bases outside the gene matches: 10. Germline V gene lookup returns CDR1 MDHEN and CDR2 SYDVKM. This CDR3 is built from 16 residues. In DNA, the CDR3 is TGTGCCAGCAGTTTCAACCTCCGGACAGGGGCCCAGCCCCAGCATTTT. Its protein product is CASSFNLRTGAQPQHF.

The chain joins TRBV5-5 to TRBJ1-1; tentative D call: TRBD1 (6 bases). The CDR3 has 15 amino acids. Trimming took 1 base from V and 0 from J, leaving 10 bases between them. Germline V lookup: CDR1 SGHKS, CDR2 YYEKEE (reference sequence). The CDR3: CASSLMGAMNTEAFF. The DNA of the CDR3 is TGTGCCAGCAGCTTGATGGGGGCTATGAACACTGAAGCTTTCTTT.